The entry that follows covers one TCR beta chain sequence. The data originate from a study of blood T cell repertoires in COVID-19. On the study more broadly: T cells, B-cell-depleted T cells, or PBMCs supplied cDNA or gDNA.

The CDR3 is 16 amino acids. The junction had 3 bases not matched to a gene; V was cut back by 0 bases and J by 3 bases. Germline CDR1 MNHNY, CDR2 SVGAGI (reference sequence). Repertoires were generated with immunoSEQ multiplex PCR, while TCRdb's copy carries only in-frame clones and drops some. Of about 140,000 clones in the sample, 81% were seen once. This sequence originates from a human donor in a cohort sampled during active COVID-19. The source material was peripheral blood. The chain links TRBV6-6 to TRBJ1-4; 8 bases agree with TRBD1. The CDR3 nucleotides are TGTGCCAGCAGTTACTCGGCAGGGGGCCCTAATGAAAAACTGTTTTTT. It specifies CASSYSAGGPNEKLFF.